The 3 T cell receptor beta chains given below trace back to one sample, sequenced in a study of Graves' ophthalmopathy and Graves' hyperthyroidism. Amplification targeted the TCR beta CDR3 regions, with RNA transcripts as the source material. First-round RT-PCR with HTBI primers preceded a second-round multiplex PCR. One entry per CDR3 protein, called by TCRdb with MiXCR from the multiplex PCR reads. The profile shows 500,000 to 600,000 distinct CDR3 sequences, roughly 39% of them singletons. The sequenced sample was peripheral blood or thyroid tissue (not recorded which). These TCRs come from an adult man with Graves' hyperthyroidism.

In its sample, this clonotype was seen many times. The gene calls are TRBV29-1 and TRBJ2-2; D ambiguous. There are 12 residues in the CDR3. V dropped 4 bases and J dropped 1 base, with 4 bases sitting between them. CDR1 SQVTM and CDR2 ANQGSEA come from the germline V gene. The CDR3 sequence: CSVGQNTGELFF. The CDR3 DNA sequence: TGCAGCGTTGGCCAGAACACCGGGGAGCTGTTTTTT.

In this sample, this clonotype turned up many times. This sequence joins TRBV19 and TRBJ1-5; the match to TRBD1 covers 12 bases. The CDR3 is made up of 17 amino acids. The J segment lost 3 bases and the V segment lost 7 bases, leaving 10 bases of the junction unmatched. CDR1 and CDR2 (germline): LNHDA, SQIVND (reference sequence). CDR3 DNA: TGTGCCAGTACCACCATCGGGACAGGGGGCTACAATCAGCCCCAGCATTTT. Its translation is CASTTIGTGGYNQPQHF.

This clonotype was found many times. The chain links TRBV2 to TRBJ1-4; D call uncertain. There are 12 residues in the CDR3. V was pared by 10 bases and J by 2 bases, with 8 bases between. CDR1 and CDR2 from the germline V gene are SNHLY and FYNNEI. The CDR3 bases are TGTGCCACAGGACGGACTAATGAAAAACTGTTTTTT. Translation gives CATGRTNEKLFF. The whole variable domain, filled in from reference TRBV2 and TRBJ1-4, reads EPEVTQTPSHQVTQMGQEVILRCVPISNHLYFYWYRQILGQKVEFLVSFYNNEISEKSEIFDDQFSVERPDGSNFTLKIRSTKLEDSAMYFCATGRTNEKLFFGSGTQLSVL.